The T cell receptor (beta chain) under discussion was sequenced for a study of spatial heterogeneity in lung cancer. V dropped 4 bases and J dropped 8; count of bases not matched to a gene: 7. The CDR3 loop spans 14 amino acids. Germline CDR1 is MRHNA and CDR2 is SNTAGT. A unique molecular identifier was attached to every TCR cDNA molecule. TCRdb processed the 5' RACE reads anew with MiXCR; each CDR3 protein has one entry. Of roughly 70,000 distinct CDR3 sequences listed, about 14% are singletons. The time point: sample taken at primary tumor resection. Unsorted whole RNA samples from tumor, nontumor lung or frozen PBMC were sequenced. This clonotype showed up just a few times.

The rearrangement uses TRBV6-4 and TRBJ2-1; TRBD2 matches at 8 bases. This clonotype originated in a male donor with early-stage non-small cell lung cancer. The source was PBMCs, collected at surgery. The DNA of the CDR3 is TGTGCCAGCAGTGCTTCGGGAGGGCCATATGAGCAGTTCTTC. Protein product: CASSASGGPYEQFF.